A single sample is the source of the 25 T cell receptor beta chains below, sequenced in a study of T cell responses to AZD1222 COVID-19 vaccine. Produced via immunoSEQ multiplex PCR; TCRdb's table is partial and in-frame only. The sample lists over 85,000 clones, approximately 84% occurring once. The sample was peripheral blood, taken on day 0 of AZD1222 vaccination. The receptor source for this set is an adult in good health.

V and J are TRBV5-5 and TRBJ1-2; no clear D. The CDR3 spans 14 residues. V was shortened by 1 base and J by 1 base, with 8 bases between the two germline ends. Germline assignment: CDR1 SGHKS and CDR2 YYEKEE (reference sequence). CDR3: CASSLWGDNYGYTF. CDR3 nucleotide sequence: TGTGCCAGCAGCTTGTGGGGTGATAACTATGGCTACACCTTC.

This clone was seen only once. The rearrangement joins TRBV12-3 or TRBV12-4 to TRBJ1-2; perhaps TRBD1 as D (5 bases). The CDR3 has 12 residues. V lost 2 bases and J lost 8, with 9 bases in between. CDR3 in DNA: TGTGCCAGCAGTTTAAGTGGGGGAGGCTACACCTTC. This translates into CASSLSGGGYTF.

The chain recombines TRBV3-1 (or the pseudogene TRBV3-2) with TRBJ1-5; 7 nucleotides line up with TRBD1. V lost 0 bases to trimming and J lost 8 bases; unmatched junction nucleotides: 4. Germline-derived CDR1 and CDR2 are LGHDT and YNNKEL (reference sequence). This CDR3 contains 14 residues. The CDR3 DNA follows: TGTGCCAGCAGCCAAGACAGGGGGTCAAAGCCCCAGCATTTT. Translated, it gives CASSQDRGSKPQHF.

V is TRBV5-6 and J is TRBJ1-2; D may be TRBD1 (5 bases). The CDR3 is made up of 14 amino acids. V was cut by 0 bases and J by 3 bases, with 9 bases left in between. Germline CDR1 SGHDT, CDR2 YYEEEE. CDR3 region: CASSLAGSHYGYTF. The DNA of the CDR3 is TGTGCCAGCAGCTTGGCAGGGTCCCACTATGGCTACACCTTC.

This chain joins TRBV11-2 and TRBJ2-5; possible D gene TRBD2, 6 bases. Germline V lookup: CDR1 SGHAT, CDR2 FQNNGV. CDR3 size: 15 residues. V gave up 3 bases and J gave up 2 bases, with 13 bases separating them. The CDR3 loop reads CASSFSRGLQETQYF. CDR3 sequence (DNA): TGTGCCAGCAGCTTTTCCCGGGGACTTCAAGAGACCCAGTACTTC.

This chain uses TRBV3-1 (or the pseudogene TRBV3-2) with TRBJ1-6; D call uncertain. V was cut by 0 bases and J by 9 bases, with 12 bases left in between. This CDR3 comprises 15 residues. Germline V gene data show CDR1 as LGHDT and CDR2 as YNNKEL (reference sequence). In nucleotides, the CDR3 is TGTGCCAGCAGCCAAGACGTATATCTCGGTTCACCCCTCCACTTT. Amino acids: CASSQDVYLGSPLHF.

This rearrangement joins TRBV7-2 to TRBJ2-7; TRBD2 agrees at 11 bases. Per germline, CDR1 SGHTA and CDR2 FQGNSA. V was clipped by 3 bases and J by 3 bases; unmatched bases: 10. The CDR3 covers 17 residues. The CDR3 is CASSLSASGRSGYEQYF. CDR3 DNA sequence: TGTGCCAGCAGCTTGTCGGCTAGCGGGAGGTCGGGCTACGAGCAGTACTTC.

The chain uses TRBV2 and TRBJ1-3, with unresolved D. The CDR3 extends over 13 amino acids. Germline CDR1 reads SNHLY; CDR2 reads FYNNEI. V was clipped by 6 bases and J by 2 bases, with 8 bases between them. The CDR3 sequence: CASSVLTGNTIYF. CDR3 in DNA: TGTGCCAGCAGCGTACTAACTGGAAACACCATATATTTT.

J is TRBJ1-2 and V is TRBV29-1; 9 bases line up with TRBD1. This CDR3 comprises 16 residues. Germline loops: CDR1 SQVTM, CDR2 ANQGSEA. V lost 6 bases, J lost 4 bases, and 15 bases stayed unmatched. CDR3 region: CSVTGSGTGSFYGYTF. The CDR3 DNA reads TGCAGCGTAACTGGGAGTGGGACAGGGAGTTTCTATGGCTACACCTTC. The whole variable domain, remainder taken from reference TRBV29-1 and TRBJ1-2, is SAVISQKPSRDICQRGTSLTIQCQVDSQVTMMFWYRQQPGQSLTLIATANQGSEATYESGFVIDKFPISRPNLTFSTLTVSNMSPEDSSIYLCSVTGSGTGSFYGYTFGSGTRLTVV.

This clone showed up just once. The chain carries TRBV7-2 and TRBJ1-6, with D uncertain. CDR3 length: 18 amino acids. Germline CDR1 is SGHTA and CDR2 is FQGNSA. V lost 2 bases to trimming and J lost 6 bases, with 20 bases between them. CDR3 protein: CASSLIVRGAGSNSPLHF. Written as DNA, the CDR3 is TGTGCCAGCAGCTTAATTGTGCGGGGAGCAGGAAGTAATTCACCCCTCCACTTT.

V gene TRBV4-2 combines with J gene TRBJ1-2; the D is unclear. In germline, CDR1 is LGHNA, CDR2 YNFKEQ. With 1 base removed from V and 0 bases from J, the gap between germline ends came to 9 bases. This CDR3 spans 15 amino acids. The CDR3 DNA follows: TGTGCCAGCAGCCAAGGTGGAAGGGCTAACTATGGCTACACCTTC. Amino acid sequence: CASSQGGRANYGYTF.

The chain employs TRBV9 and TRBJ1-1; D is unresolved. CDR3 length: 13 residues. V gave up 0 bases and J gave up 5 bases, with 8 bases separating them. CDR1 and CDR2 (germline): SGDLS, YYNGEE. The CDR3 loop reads CASSVGIGTEAFF. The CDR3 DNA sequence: TGTGCCAGCAGCGTAGGGATCGGGACTGAAGCTTTCTTT.

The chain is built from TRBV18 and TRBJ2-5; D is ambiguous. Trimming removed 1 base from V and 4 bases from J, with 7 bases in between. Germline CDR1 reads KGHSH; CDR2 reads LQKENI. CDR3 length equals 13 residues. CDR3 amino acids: CASSPLGSETQYF. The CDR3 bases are TGTGCCAGCTCACCACTTGGATCAGAGACCCAGTACTTC.

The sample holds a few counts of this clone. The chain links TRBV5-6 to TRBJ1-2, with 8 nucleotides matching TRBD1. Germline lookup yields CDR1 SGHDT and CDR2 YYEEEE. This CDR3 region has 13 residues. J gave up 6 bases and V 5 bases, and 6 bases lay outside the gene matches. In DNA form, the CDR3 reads TGTGCCAGCAGAAAGTCAGGGGGCGATGGCTACACCTTC. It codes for CASRKSGGDGYTF.

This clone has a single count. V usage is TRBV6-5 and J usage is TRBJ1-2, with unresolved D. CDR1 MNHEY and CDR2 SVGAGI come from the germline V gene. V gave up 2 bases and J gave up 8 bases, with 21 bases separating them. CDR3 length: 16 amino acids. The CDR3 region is CASSYRQAPTLKGYTF. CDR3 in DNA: TGTGCCAGCAGTTACCGGCAGGCACCAACCCTTAAGGGCTACACCTTC.

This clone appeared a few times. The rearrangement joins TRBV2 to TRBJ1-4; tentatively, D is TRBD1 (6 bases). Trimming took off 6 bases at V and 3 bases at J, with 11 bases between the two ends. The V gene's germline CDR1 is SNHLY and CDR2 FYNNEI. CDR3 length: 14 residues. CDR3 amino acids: CASRAGESNEKLFF. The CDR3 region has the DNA TGTGCCAGCAGGGCAGGGGAGTCTAATGAAAAACTGTTTTTT.

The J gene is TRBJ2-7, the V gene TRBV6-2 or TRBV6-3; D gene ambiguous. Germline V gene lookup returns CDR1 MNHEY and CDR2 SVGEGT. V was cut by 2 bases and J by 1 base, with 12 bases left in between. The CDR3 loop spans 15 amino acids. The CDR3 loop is CASSYERAPSYEQYF. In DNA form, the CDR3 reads TGTGCCAGCAGTTACGAACGAGCACCATCCTACGAGCAGTACTTC.

CDR3 residues: CASSDRGLRGTDTQYF. CDR3 DNA sequence: TGTGCCAGCAGTGACAGGGGGCTTCGGGGCACAGATACGCAGTATTTT. The chain uses TRBV6-1 and TRBJ2-3, with 8 bases lining up with TRBD1. CDR3 size: 16 residues. Germline loops: CDR1 MNHNS, CDR2 SASEGT. Trimming at V came to 3 bases and at J to 1 base, leaving 6 bases not matched to a gene.

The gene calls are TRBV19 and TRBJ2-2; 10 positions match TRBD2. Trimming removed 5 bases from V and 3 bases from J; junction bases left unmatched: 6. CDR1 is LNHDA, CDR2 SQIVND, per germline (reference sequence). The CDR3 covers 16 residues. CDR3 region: CASSSTGTSDTGELFF. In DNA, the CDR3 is TGTGCCAGTAGTTCAACCGGGACTAGCGACACCGGGGAGCTGTTTTTT. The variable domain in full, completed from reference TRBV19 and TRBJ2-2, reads DGGITQSPKYLFRKEGQNVTLSCEQNLNHDAMYWYRQDPGQGLRLIYYSQIVNDFQKGDIAEGYSVSREKKESFPLTVTSAQKNPTAFYLCASSSTGTSDTGELFFGEGSRLTVL.

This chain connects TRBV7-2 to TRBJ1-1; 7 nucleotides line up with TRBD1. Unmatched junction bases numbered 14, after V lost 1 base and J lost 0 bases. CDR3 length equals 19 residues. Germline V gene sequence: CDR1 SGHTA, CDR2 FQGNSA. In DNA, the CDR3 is TGTGCCAGCAGCTTAGTCAAGGGGGCGCGTTCGCCCTTGAACACTGAAGCTTTCTTT. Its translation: CASSLVKGARSPLNTEAFF.

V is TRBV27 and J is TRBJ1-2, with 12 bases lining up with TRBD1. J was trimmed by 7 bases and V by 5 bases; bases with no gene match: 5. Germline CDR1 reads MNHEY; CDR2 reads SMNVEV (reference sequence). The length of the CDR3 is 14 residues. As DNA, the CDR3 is TGTGCCAGCAGTACCCGGGACAGGGGGCCTGGCTACACCTTC. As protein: CASSTRDRGPGYTF.

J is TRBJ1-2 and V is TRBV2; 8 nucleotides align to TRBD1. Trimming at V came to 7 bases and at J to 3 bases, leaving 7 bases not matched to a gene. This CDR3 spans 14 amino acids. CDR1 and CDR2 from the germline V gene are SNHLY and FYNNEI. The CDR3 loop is CASTRDRSYYGYTF. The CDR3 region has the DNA TGTGCCAGCACTCGGGACAGGTCGTACTATGGCTACACCTTC.

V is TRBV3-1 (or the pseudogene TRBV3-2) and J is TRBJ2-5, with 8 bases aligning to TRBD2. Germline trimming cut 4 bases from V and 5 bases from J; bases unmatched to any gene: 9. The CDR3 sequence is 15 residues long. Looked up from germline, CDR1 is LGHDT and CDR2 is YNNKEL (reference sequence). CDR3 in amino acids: CASSLSGGGRETQYF. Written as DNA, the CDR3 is TGTGCCAGCAGCCTCTCCGGCGGGGGGCGGGAGACCCAGTACTTC.

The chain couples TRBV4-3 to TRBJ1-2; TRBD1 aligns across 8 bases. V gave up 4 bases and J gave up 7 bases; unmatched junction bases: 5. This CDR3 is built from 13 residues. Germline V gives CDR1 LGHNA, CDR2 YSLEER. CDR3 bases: TGCGCCAGCAGCCCGCAGGGGGCCCTTGGCTACACCTTC. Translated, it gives CASSPQGALGYTF.

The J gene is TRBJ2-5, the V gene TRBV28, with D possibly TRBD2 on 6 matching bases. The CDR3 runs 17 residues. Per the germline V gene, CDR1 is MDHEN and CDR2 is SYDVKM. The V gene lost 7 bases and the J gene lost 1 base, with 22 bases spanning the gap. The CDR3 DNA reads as TGTGCCAGCAACGAGGAGGGACTCAGGCCCCTCCAAGAGACCCAGTACTTC. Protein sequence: CASNEEGLRPLQETQYF. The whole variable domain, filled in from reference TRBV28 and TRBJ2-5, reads DVKVTQSSRYLVKRTGEKVFLECVQDMDHENMFWYRQDPGLGLRLIYFSYDVKMKEKGDIPEGYSVSREKKERFSLILESASTNQTSMYLCASNEEGLRPLQETQYFGPGTRLLVL.